What follows are 5 T cell receptor beta chains derived from one specimen sequenced in a study of shared clonotypes between healthy human individuals. Naive CD8 cells, CD45RO-negative and positively selected for CCR7, excluded terminally differentiated effector memory CD45RA+ cells. Profiled with immunoSEQ multiplex PCR; TCRdb holds only in-frame clones, not every one. The table records hundreds of thousands of clones, about 96% of them present only once. The material sequenced was naive CD8+ T cells sorted from blood. Receptors originate from a young woman in good health.

The gene calls are TRBV19 and TRBJ2-5; TRBD2 aligns across 8 bases. CDR1 is LNHDA and CDR2 is SQIVND in the germline V gene (reference sequence). V gave up 4 bases and J gave up 5 bases; unmatched junction bases: 3. The CDR3 spans 13 residues. This chain's CDR3 is CASSRGLDETQYF. CDR3 sequence (DNA): TGTGCCAGTAGTAGGGGACTAGATGAGACCCAGTACTTC.

The rearrangement uses TRBV7-6 and TRBJ1-1; perhaps TRBD1 as D (5 bases). The germline V and J ends were trimmed by 1 base and 7 bases, with 10 bases remaining between them. This CDR3 has 13 residues. Per germline, CDR1 SGHVS and CDR2 FNYEAQ. In DNA, the CDR3 is TGTGCCAGCAGCTTAGTGGGGCAGGTTGAAGCTTTCTTT. Protein: CASSLVGQVEAFF. Full variable domain (outside the CDR3, taken from reference TRBV7-6 and TRBJ1-1): GAGVSQSPRYKVTKRGQDVALRCDPISGHVSLYWYRQALGQGPEFLTYFNYEAQQDKSGLPNDRFSAERPEGSISTLTIQRTEQRDSAMYRCASSLVGQVEAFFGQGTRLTVV.

V gene TRBV25-1 combines with J gene TRBJ2-3; the match to TRBD1 covers 7 bases. The germline V gene encodes CDR1 MGHDK and CDR2 SYGVNS. The V gene end was trimmed by 7 bases and the J gene end by 1 base; junction bases not matched to a gene: 14. The CDR3 runs 17 residues. For the CDR3, the DNA is TGTGCCAGCACCCCTTGGCCAGGGGGAGAGGGCACAGATACGCAGTATTTT. Translation gives CASTPWPGGEGTDTQYF. Full variable domain (missing parts from reference TRBV25-1 and TRBJ2-3): EADIYQTPRYLVIGTGKKITLECSQTMGHDKMYWYQQDPGMELHLIHYSYGVNSTEKGDLSSESTVSRIRTEHFPLTLESARPSHTSQYLCASTPWPGGEGTDTQYFGPGTRLTVL.

The chain combines TRBV11-2 with TRBJ2-7; D gene unclear. The germline CDR1 and CDR2 sequences are SGHAT and FQNNGV. The CDR3 is 15 amino acids. V lost 2 bases to trimming and J lost 4 bases, with 15 bases between them. In DNA, the CDR3 is TGTGCCAGCAGCTTATCGGGCGTGAGGCTTTACGAGCAGTACTTC. Amino acid sequence: CASSLSGVRLYEQYF.

Points on this clone: The sample has other DNA sequences that encode this CDR3 too. The chain employs TRBV7-9 and TRBJ2-7, with 11 bases identical to TRBD1. Germline assignment: CDR1 SEHNR and CDR2 FQNEAQ (reference sequence). The CDR3 runs to 15 residues. Germline trimming cut 5 bases from V and 1 base from J; bases unmatched to any gene: 4. CDR3 nucleotides: TGTGCCAGCAGCCCACGGGACAGGGGGTCCTACGAGCAGTACTTC. Translated: CASSPRDRGSYEQYF.